This TCR beta chain was captured by sequencing in a study of tumor-infiltrating lymphocytes in primary liver carcinoma (dated by TCRdb to about 2017). Background on the whole study: Between November 2015 and March 2016, five patients in China with histopathologically diagnosed primary liver carcinoma had their tumors surgically resected. Of the five patients (three men and two women, aged 30 to 69 years), four had hepatocellular carcinoma and one had combined HCC and intrahepatic cholangiocarcinoma. The five patients had tumors staged T1-T3 N0M0, with maximum diameters ranging from roughly 4.2 to 11 cm. Across five regions of each liver tumor, along with adjacent normal tissue and blood, the study brought together TCRbeta repertoire sequencing, expression microarrays and whole-exome sequencing. Reproducibility between technical replicate repertoires was high, with correlation coefficients above 0.98 and mean shared-clone rates roughly 0.87. A total of roughly 35 specimens from 5 patients underwent TCRbeta repertoire sequencing, comprising around 25 tumor regions, 5 adjacent noncancerous liver tissues and 5 peripheral blood samples. Each sample produced about 3.5 to 7.13 million productive TCRbeta reads, and read depth showed no significant difference between tissue types. Overall study results and their limits: Compared with blood, tumors had a significantly larger share of the repertoire taken up by the top 250 clones (p = 0.039). With just a handful of patients in the study, the authors point out that the findings should be validated in a larger study. Only the TCR beta chain was sequenced, so true repertoire diversity is likely underestimated because unpaired alpha chains were not captured. Comparison of CD4+ and CD8+ T cell repertoires was precluded by the use of bulk unsorted samples. Pairs of tumor regions showed greater repertoire overlap (mean 36%) than tumor-adjacent pairs (roughly 17%) or tumor-blood pairs (roughly 14%), which is consistent with antigen-driven expansion.

This clonotype was counted only a few times. The specificity of this receptor is unknown. Within one base of it there is no much larger clone, and no base qualities were kept. TCRbeta-specific cDNA was reverse-transcribed from roughly 500 ng total RNA using a constant-region primer and ProtoScript II reverse transcriptase. Three nested multiplex PCR rounds, following a slightly modified ARM-PCR procedure, were used to build the TCRbeta libraries. The first two PCR rounds used multiplex TRBV1-TRBV30 forward primers with a Cbeta reverse primer, each for approximately 11 cycles. Sample barcodes and Illumina adapters were added in a final 25-cycle PCR with Deep VentR polymerase. Before sequencing, amplicons of 200-500 bp were gel-purified using a QIAquick gel extraction kit. An Illumina HiSeq 2500 was used to sequence the TCRbeta amplicons with 250-bp paired-end reads. On the study's bioinformatics: Quality trimming of reads was performed with Trimmomatic v0.33, and paired reads were merged with FLASH v1.2.11 so that full CDR3 sequences could be recovered. MiGEC v1.2.1b assigned V, D and J germline segments to the rearranged TCRbeta sequences. Clonotype statistics and Shannon-Wiener diversity indices were calculated with VDJtools v1.0.0. Except for diversity analysis, only the 250 most abundant clonotypes of each sample were used in subsequent analyses to reduce sampling bias. TCRdb trimmed the raw reads at Q25, called clones with MiXCR and kept productive beta chains. Rows with one shared CDR3 protein collapse into an entry with the most common genes and DNA. The V and J calls come from TCRdb's annotation, not from the publication. The sample table lists 300,000 to 400,000 distinct CDR3 sequences, 65% of them with a count of one. The top ten clonotypes cover more than 8.5% of the sample.

CDR1 and CDR2 are drawn from the germline V gene: SGHRS, YFSETQ. Counted from cysteine to phenylalanine, this CDR3 has 14 amino acids. The DNA shown is the 42-base CDR3, in frame from base 1. V loses 4 bases at its end and J loses 5 bases; junction bases beyond the gene matches: 9. RNA from unsorted whole blood was extracted with TRIzol reagent, and germline DNA was obtained with the DNeasy Blood & Tissue kit. Chronic HBV infection was present in the patients, and the patients were treatment-naive at sampling. Before surgery, approximately 3.8 milliliters of peripheral blood were drawn into K2EDTA tubes.

The sample was peripheral blood. This receptor was identified in a middle-aged man with primary liver carcinoma and hepatitis B virus infection. The V gene is TRBV5-1 and the J gene is TRBJ2-7, and 7 junctional nucleotides match TRBD1. This receptor has the CDR3 CASSQTGSRNEQYF. The DNA sequence is TGCGCCAGCAGCCAGACAGGGAGTCGCAACGAGCAGTACTTC.